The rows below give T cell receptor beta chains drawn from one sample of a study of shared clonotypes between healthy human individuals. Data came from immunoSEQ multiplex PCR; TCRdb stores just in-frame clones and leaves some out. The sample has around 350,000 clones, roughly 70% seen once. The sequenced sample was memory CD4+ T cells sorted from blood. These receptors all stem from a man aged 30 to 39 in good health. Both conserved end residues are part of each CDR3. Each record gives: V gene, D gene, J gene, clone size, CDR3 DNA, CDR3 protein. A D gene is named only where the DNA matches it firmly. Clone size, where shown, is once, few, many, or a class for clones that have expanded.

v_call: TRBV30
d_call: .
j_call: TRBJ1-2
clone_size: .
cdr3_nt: TGTGCCCACACCCGAGGGGGAGGGAAGGGCTACACCTTC
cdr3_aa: CAHTRGGGKGYTF

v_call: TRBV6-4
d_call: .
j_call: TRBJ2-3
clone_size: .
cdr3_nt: TGTGCCAGCAGTGAAGTCGGCCGAGTCACAGATACGCAGTATTTT
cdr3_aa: CASSEVGRVTDTQYF

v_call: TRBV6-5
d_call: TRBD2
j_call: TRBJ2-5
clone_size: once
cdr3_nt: TGTGCCAGCAGTTTTGGGCCGCTAGCGGGAATCGAGACCCAGTACTTC
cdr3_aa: CASSFGPLAGIETQYF

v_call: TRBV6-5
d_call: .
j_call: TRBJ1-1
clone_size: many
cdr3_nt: TGTGCCAGCAGTCTCATCGGGGGCACTGAAGCTTTCTTT
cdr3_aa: CASSLIGGTEAFF

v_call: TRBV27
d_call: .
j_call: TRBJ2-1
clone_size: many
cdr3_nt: TGTGCCAGCAGCTTGCGGCGTACTTCCGACAATGAGCAGTTCTTC
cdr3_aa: CASSLRRTSDNEQFF

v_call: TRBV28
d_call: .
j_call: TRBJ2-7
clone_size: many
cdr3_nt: TGTGCCAGCAGTTTAAGGGCGGGATCGGCCCCTAGAGAGCAGTACTTC
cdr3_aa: CASSLRAGSAPREQYF

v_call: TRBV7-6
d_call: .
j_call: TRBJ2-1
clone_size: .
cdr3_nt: TGTGCCAGCAGCTTCAAACTCTTAGGTAATGGGGCGGGACTCCTCAATGAGCAGTTCTTC
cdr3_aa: CASSFKLLGNGAGLLNEQFF

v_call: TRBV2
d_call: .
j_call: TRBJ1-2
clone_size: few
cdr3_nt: TGTGCCAGCAGTGCACCCCACAGGTTGGGGTATGGCTACACCTTC
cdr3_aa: CASSAPHRLGYGYTF

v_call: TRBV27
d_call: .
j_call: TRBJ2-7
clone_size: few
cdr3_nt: TGTGCCAGCAGTTTTCGCGGCTCCTACGAGCAGTACTTC
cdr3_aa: CASSFRGSYEQYF

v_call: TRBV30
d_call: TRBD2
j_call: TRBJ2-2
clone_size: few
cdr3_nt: TGTGCCTGGAGTATGGGGACTAGCGGGTTCACCGGGGAGCTGTTTTTT
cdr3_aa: CAWSMGTSGFTGELFF

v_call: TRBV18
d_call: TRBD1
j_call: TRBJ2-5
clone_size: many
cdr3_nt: TGTGCCAGCTCACCAGGGGACAGAGAGACCCAGTACTTC
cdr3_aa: CASSPGDRETQYF

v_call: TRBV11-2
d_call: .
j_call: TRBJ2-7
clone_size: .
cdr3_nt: TGTGCCAGCAGCTTAGGGTTCGAGTACGAGCAGTACTTC
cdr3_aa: CASSLGFEYEQYF

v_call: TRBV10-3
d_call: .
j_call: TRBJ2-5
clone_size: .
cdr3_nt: TGTGCCATCAGAACTGACGAGGAGACCCAGTACTTC
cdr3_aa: CAIRTDEETQYF

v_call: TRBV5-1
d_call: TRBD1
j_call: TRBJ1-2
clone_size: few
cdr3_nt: TGCGCCAGCAGCGATGGGACAGGGCGCTATGGCTACACCTTC
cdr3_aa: CASSDGTGRYGYTF

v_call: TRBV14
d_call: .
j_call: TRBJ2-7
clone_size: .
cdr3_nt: TGTGCCAGCAGCCAAGACGTGGGGCAGGCCGTCGACGAGCAGTACTTC
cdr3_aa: CASSQDVGQAVDEQYF

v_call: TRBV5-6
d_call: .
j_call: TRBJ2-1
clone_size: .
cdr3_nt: TGTGCCAGCAGCCTTCTAGCGTCCGTGTTGAATGAGCAGTTCTTC
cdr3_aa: CASSLLASVLNEQFF

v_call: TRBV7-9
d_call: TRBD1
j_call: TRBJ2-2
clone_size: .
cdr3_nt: TGTGCCAGCAGCCTGGGGACAGGGCGGGCCGGGGAGCTGTTTTTT
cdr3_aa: CASSLGTGRAGELFF